This T cell receptor (beta chain) was identified in a study of blood T cell repertoires in COVID-19. The CDR3 spans 15 residues. Trimming took 4 bases from V and 5 from J; bases not matched to a gene: 11. Germline V gene sequence: CDR1 SGHNT, CDR2 YYREEE (reference sequence). Using immunoSEQ multiplex PCR, the repertoire was profiled, and TCRdb retains in-frame clones only, with some absent. Of approximately 150,000 clones listed, around 81% are singletons. This TCR was recovered from an older man who had recovered from COVID-19. The source material was peripheral blood. V gene TRBV5-4 combines with J gene TRBJ2-5; 7 bases line up with TRBD1. The CDR3 here is CASSPSGRGWETQYF. The CDR3 nucleotides read TGTGCCAGCAGCCCTTCGGGCAGGGGGTGGGAGACCCAGTACTTC.